The clone carrying this T cell receptor beta chain has more than one count but fewer than ten. Antigen specificity is unknown. Each CDR3 protein is one row after TCRdb ran MiXCR on the RT-PCR reads. Of some 800,000 distinct CDR3 sequences in the sample, about 20% were seen once. This CDR3 comprises 18 residues. The V and J ends lost 0 bases and 0 bases respectively, with 15 bases between them. Germline CDR1 and CDR2: MNHEY and SVGAGI. This sample was included in a study of response to subunit inactivated influenza vaccine. Broader study findings: The authors offered the suggestion that each seasonal influenza vaccination recruits few new T cells.

This specimen was PBMCs from blood, taken roughly 5 days after vaccination. The sequence came from a man aged 50-59 years who received an inactivated influenza vaccine. The gene calls are TRBV6-5 and TRBJ1-5; D is undetermined. This chain's CDR3 is CASSYSSRDFYSNQPQHF. The CDR3 bases are TGTGCCAGCAGTTACTCGAGTCGCGACTTTTATAGCAATCAGCCCCAGCATTTT.